The clone carrying this T cell receptor (beta chain) was counted between two and nine times. What it recognizes is unknown. V shed 3 bases and J shed 0 bases, with 15 bases lying between them. Per the germline V gene, CDR1 is DFQATT and CDR2 is SNEGSKA (reference sequence). The CDR3 is 15 amino acids. The entry originates in a study of identical twins. The study, taken as a whole, reports: The models systematically underestimated how much out-of-frame TCR alpha was shared in monozygotic twins.

All donors comprised healthy Caucasians. TCRdb re-derived calls from the 5' RACE reads in MiXCR, one entry per CDR3 protein. The sample holds 1,800,000 or so distinct CDR3 sequences, less than 35% seen once. The sequence was collected from a newborn girl in good health. Sequencing was performed on cord blood. The J gene is TRBJ2-7, the V gene TRBV20-1, with D perhaps TRBD2 (6 bases). The CDR3: CSASRSFGSSYEQYF. DNA of the CDR3: TGCAGTGCTAGTAGATCCTTCGGGAGCTCCTACGAGCAGTACTTC.